The T cell receptor beta chain under discussion was sequenced for a study of shared clonotypes between healthy human individuals. The overall study: Each donor's CD4 naive and CD4 memory cells filled three plates apiece, CD8 naive two, and CD8 memory one. Findings of the study overall: Non-shared clonotypes showed lower generation probabilities than clonotypes common to all four donors.

Splitting of each subset's genomic DNA was done evenly across several immunoSEQ plates. Profiled with immunoSEQ multiplex PCR; TCRdb holds only in-frame clones, not every one. The data show more than 900,000 clones, approximately 80% seen once. This CDR3 contains 15 residues. V gave up 4 bases and J gave up 7 bases, with 18 bases separating them. The germline V gene encodes CDR1 SGHRS and CDR2 YFSETQ. As regards this clone: What it binds is unknown.

The chain joins TRBV5-1 to TRBJ2-1, with D uncertain. The TCR comes from a man between 18 and 29 years old in good health. Some clones in this sample may be carry-over from other donors' samples. The material sequenced was memory CD4+ T cells from PBMCs. Noted subset: CD45RA-negative fraction. CDR3 sequence: CASSGRSVPRNEQFF. As DNA, the CDR3 is TGCGCCAGCAGCGGACGAAGCGTCCCCCGGAATGAGCAGTTCTTC.